This TCR beta chain came from a study of CD8+ T cells in alopecia areata. Germline CDR1 SEHNR, CDR2 FQNEAQ (reference sequence). The V end was cut by 2 bases, the J end by 0 bases, with 10 bases between. CDR3 length: 16 amino acids. As to treatment: oral pan-JAK inhibitor, 5-10 mg twice daily. Extraction of RNA preceded its reverse transcription into cDNA, which served as the sequencing template. Profiling relied on immunoSEQ multiplex PCR, and the TCRdb table lists in-frame clones only, not all of them. This sample has more than 200,000 clones, with 43% found just once. The material sequenced was CD4+ T cells sorted from blood, taken around week 37, from a patient treated with tofacitinib. The J gene is TRBJ2-2, the V gene TRBV7-9; no clear D. The source is a human donor with alopecia areata. The CDR3 spells CASSLRSLTNTGELFF. The CDR3 bases are TGTGCCAGCAGCTTAAGGTCGTTGACGAACACCGGGGAGCTGTTTTTT.